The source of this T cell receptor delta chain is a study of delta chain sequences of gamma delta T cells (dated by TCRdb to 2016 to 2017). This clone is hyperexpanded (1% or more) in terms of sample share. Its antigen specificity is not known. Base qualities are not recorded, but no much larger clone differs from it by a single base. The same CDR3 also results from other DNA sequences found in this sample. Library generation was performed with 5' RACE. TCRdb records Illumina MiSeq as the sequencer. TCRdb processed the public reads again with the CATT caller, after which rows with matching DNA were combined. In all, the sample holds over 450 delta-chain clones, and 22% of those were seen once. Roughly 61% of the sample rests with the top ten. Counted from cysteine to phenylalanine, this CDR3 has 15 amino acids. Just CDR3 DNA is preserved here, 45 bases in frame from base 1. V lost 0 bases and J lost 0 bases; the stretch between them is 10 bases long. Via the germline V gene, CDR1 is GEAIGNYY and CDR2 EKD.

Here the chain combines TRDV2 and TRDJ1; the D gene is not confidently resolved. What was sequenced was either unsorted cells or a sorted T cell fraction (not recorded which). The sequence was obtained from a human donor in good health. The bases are TGTGCCTGTGACACCGTCTCTCCGTACACCGATAAACTCATCTTT. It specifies CACDTVSPYTDKLIF.